One sample yielded the 29 T cell receptor beta chains listed below, sequenced in a study of blood T cell repertoires in COVID-19. TCRdb's table, derived via immunoSEQ multiplex PCR, lists solely in-frame clones and lacks some. Among about 33,000 clones listed, approximately 90% were seen once. Sample: peripheral blood. The origin of the receptors is a human donor in a cohort sampled during active COVID-19.

This clone was picked up one time. This rearrangement joins TRBV7-9 to TRBJ2-1; D might be TRBD2 (6 bases). The CDR3 has 14 amino acids. The germline V gene has CDR1 SEHNR and CDR2 FQNEAQ (reference sequence). Deletions cut 4 bases from V and 8 bases from J, with 15 bases between. The CDR3 protein is CASSSTEGGDEQFF. CDR3 coding DNA: TGTGCCAGCAGCTCTACTGAGGGAGGCGATGAGCAGTTCTTC.

This chain connects TRBV28 to TRBJ1-6; maybe TRBD1 (5 bases). Germline CDR1 and CDR2: MDHEN and SYDVKM. Trimming shortened V by 6 bases and J by 4 bases, and 13 bases separated the two germline ends. The CDR3 consists of 15 residues. The CDR3 DNA follows: TGTGCCAGCAGCTTAGACAGCGATTATAATTCACCCCTCCACTTT. It yields the protein CASSLDSDYNSPLHF.

This chain uses TRBV6-5 with TRBJ1-1; 8 bases are shared with TRBD1. V gave up 7 bases and J gave up 4 bases; unmatched junction bases: 8. The CDR3 spans 14 residues. Looked up from germline, CDR1 is MNHEY and CDR2 is SVGAGI. Here the CDR3 reads CASTPPGGVTEAFF. CDR3 bases: TGTGCCAGCACCCCGCCAGGGGGCGTCACTGAAGCTTTCTTT.

The V call is TRBV2, the J call TRBJ1-4, with a weak D call TRBD1 (5 bases). CDR1 and CDR2 (germline): SNHLY, FYNNEI. V lost 8 bases, J lost 5 bases, and 12 bases lay in between. This CDR3 has 13 residues. DNA for the CDR3: TGTGCCAGCGCGGGGGGGGGAAATGAAAAACTGTTTTTT. It translates to CASAGGGNEKLFF.

The chain carries TRBV2 and TRBJ2-2; maybe TRBD1 (6 bases). Germline-derived CDR1 and CDR2 are SNHLY and FYNNEI. Trimming pared 7 bases from V and 4 bases from J, leaving 13 bases between. The CDR3 length is 14 residues. In nucleotides, the CDR3 is TGTGCCAGCAACCTGGTAGGGGGCACCGGGGAGCTGTTTTTT. Its protein product is CASNLVGGTGELFF.

V gene TRBV2 combines with J gene TRBJ1-6; 8 nucleotides align to TRBD1. This CDR3 has 14 residues. CDR1 SNHLY and CDR2 FYNNEI come from the germline V gene. V dropped 5 bases and J dropped 7; count of bases not matched to a gene: 4. CDR3 sequence reads: CASSPDRGNSPLHF. CDR3 bases: TGTGCCAGCAGTCCTGACAGGGGCAATTCACCCCTCCACTTT.

The chain has TRBV3-1 (or the pseudogene TRBV3-2) and TRBJ1-1; no clear D gene. Trimming stripped 4 bases from V and 4 bases from J, with 10 bases between. The germline V gene has CDR1 LGHDT and CDR2 YNNKEL (reference sequence). This CDR3 has 13 residues. The CDR3 bases are TGTGCCAGCAGCCGCGCAATCGGCACTGAAGCTTTCTTT. Translation gives CASSRAIGTEAFF.

The CDR3: CASSLTSGGPAGELFF. CDR3 DNA: TGTGCCAGCAGCTTAACGTCGGGGGGGCCCGCCGGGGAGCTGTTTTTT. The V gene is TRBV7-8, the J gene TRBJ2-2; 8 bases map to TRBD2. Germline CDR1 reads SGHVS; CDR2 reads FQNEAQ. The CDR3 contains 16 residues. V shed 2 bases, J shed 6 bases, and the junction held 8 bases outside the gene matches. Together with reference TRBV7-8 and TRBJ2-2, the CDR3 gives the full variable domain: GAGVSQSPRYKVAKRGQDVALRCDPISGHVSLFWYQQALGQGPEFLTYFQNEAQLDKSGLPSDRFFAERPEGSVSTLKIQRTQQEDSAVYLCASSLTSGGPAGELFFGEGSRLTVL.

This rearrangement joins TRBV5-6 to TRBJ1-5, with 9 positions matching TRBD1. V lost 0 bases and J lost 6; bases outside the gene matches: 4. The CDR3 runs 15 residues. Germline values: CDR1 SGHDT, CDR2 YYEEEE. This CDR3 reads CASSLADRGFQPQHF. CDR3 nucleotide sequence: TGTGCCAGCAGCTTGGCCGACAGGGGGTTTCAGCCCCAGCATTTT. Full variable domain (missing parts from reference TRBV5-6 and TRBJ1-5): DAGVTQSPTHLIKTRGQQVTLRCSPKSGHDTVSWYQQALGQGPQFIFQYYEEEERQRGNFPDRFSGHQFPNYSSELNVNALLLGDSALYLCASSLADRGFQPQHFGDGTRLSIL.

The CDR3 DNA reads TGTGCCAGCAGCCCTTTAGGGGGACGGAGAGATACGCAGTATTTT. Its translation: CASSPLGGRRDTQYF. This chain joins TRBV7-3 and TRBJ2-3, with D possibly TRBD1 on 6 matching bases. The CDR3 has 15 residues. V dropped 5 bases and J dropped 5 bases, with 17 bases sitting between them. CDR1 SGHTA and CDR2 FQGTGA come from the germline V gene.

The chain couples TRBV12-5 to TRBJ2-3; the D is unclear. Germline V CDR1 and CDR2: LGHNT, FRNRAP. This CDR3 spans 13 amino acids. Trimming shortened V by 3 bases and J by 1 base, and 5 bases separated the two germline ends. DNA of the CDR3: TGTGCTAGTGGTTTCCAGGGCACAGATACGCAGTATTTT. Residues: CASGFQGTDTQYF.

This clone has just a few counts. This chain joins TRBV29-1 and TRBJ1-5; D uncertain. Germline V gene data show CDR1 as SQVTM and CDR2 as ANQGSEA. V was pared by 5 bases and J by 3 bases, with 11 bases between. This CDR3 contains 13 residues. For the CDR3, the DNA is TGCAGCGTTAAGGTACAGAACAATCAGCCCCAGCATTTT. Encoded protein: CSVKVQNNQPQHF.

In DNA form, the CDR3 reads TGTGCCAGCAGCTCGCGCAGGGCGGGGTACGAGCAGTACTTC. Its protein product is CASSSRRAGYEQYF. The rearrangement joins TRBV6-5 to TRBJ2-7; a weak D match, TRBD2 (6 bases). This CDR3 is built from 14 residues. V was shortened by 6 bases and J by 4 bases, with 16 bases between the two germline ends. Looked up from germline, CDR1 is MNHEY and CDR2 is SVGAGI.

The rearrangement uses TRBV20-1 and TRBJ2-1, with D possibly being TRBD2 (6 bases). Trimming left V 3 bases short and J 0 bases short, with 9 bases between. Germline assignment: CDR1 DFQATT and CDR2 SNEGSKA (reference sequence). This CDR3 region has 14 residues. The CDR3 bases are TGCAGTGCTAGTATGGGGGGCTCCTACAATGAGCAGTTCTTC. Encoded protein: CSASMGGSYNEQFF.

The J gene is TRBJ1-4, the V gene TRBV4-2, with 11 bases matching TRBD1. V was pared by 3 bases and J by 2 bases, with 2 bases of the junction left unmatched. CDR1 LGHNA and CDR2 YNFKEQ come from the germline V gene. The CDR3 is 16 residues long. DNA of the CDR3: TGTGCCAGCAGCCAGGGACAGGGGGGGACTAATGAAAAACTGTTTTTT. This sequence encodes CASSQGQGGTNEKLFF.

The rearrangement links TRBV4-2 to TRBJ2-1, with a possible D match to TRBD2 (7 bases). This CDR3 has 17 residues. The germline gives CDR1 LGHNA, CDR2 YNFKEQ. V dropped 2 bases and J dropped 4 bases, with 18 bases sitting between them. CDR3 DNA sequence: TGTGCCAGCAGCCAAACCTGGGGCGGGGGCCTTTACAATGAGCAGTTCTTC. It translates to CASSQTWGGGLYNEQFF.

The chain uses TRBV5-6 and TRBJ1-1, with 7 bases aligning to TRBD1. Germline assignment: CDR1 SGHDT and CDR2 YYEEEE. Losses at the gene ends were 4 bases for V and 3 bases for J; bases not matched to a gene: 3. The CDR3 runs to 13 residues. The CDR3 nucleotides read TGTGCCAGCAGCAGGGGGCCTGACACTGAAGCTTTCTTT. Translated: CASSRGPDTEAFF.

The chain carries TRBV28 and TRBJ2-2, with 9 bases lining up with TRBD2. Trimming at V came to 3 bases and at J to 6 bases, leaving 2 bases not matched to a gene. The CDR3 contains 14 residues. The germline V gene encodes CDR1 MDHEN and CDR2 SYDVKM. CDR3 sequence reads: CASSFGTSPGELFF. DNA of the CDR3: TGTGCCAGCAGTTTCGGGACTAGCCCCGGGGAGCTGTTTTTT.

CDR3 residues: CASSQAPGTTPDTQYF. In nucleotides, the CDR3 is TGCGCCAGCAGCCAAGCCCCCGGGACTACCCCCGATACGCAGTATTTT. The chain combines TRBV4-1 with TRBJ2-3, with 7 bases identical to TRBD2. Germline V gene data show CDR1 as MGHRA and CDR2 as YSYEKL. This CDR3 has 16 residues. V trimming: 1 base; J trimming: 6 bases; junction bases outside the gene matches: 10.

The chain carries TRBV14 and TRBJ2-2; the D gene is possibly TRBD1 (5 bases). CDR3 length: 13 amino acids. V lost 0 bases to trimming and J lost 7 bases, with 6 bases between them. Germline CDR1 and CDR2: SGHDN and FVKESK. DNA for the CDR3: TGTGCCAGCAGCCAAGATCAGGGCGGGGAGCTGTTTTTT. Amino acids: CASSQDQGGELFF.

J is TRBJ1-1 and V is TRBV7-6; the D gene is possibly TRBD1 (5 bases). Deletions cut 3 bases from V and 4 bases from J, with 12 bases between. CDR3 length: 14 residues. Germline CDR1 and CDR2: SGHVS and FNYEAQ. This CDR3 reads CASSFGGVGTEAFF. As DNA, the CDR3 is TGTGCCAGCAGCTTTGGGGGGGTAGGCACTGAAGCTTTCTTT.

V usage is TRBV5-1 and J usage is TRBJ1-3; 7 bases fit TRBD1. V was clipped by 4 bases and J by 3 bases; unmatched bases: 4. The germline gives CDR1 SGHRS, CDR2 YFSETQ. The CDR3 totals 14 residues. The CDR3 spells CASSPDRVGNTIYF. DNA for the CDR3: TGCGCCAGCAGCCCCGACAGGGTTGGAAACACCATATATTTT.

The rearrangement joins TRBV19 to TRBJ2-3; 7 positions match TRBD2. With V trimmed by 3 bases and J by 4 bases, 10 bases remained unmatched. CDR1 is LNHDA, CDR2 SQIVND, per germline (reference sequence). This CDR3 has 16 amino acids. CDR3 DNA: TGTGCCAGTAGTATCCGGGGGGTCTCTCGGGCAGATACGCAGTATTTT. Translated: CASSIRGVSRADTQYF.

V usage is TRBV14 and J usage is TRBJ2-3; weak D call: TRBD2 (5 bases). This CDR3 is built from 15 residues. Looked up from germline, CDR1 is SGHDN and CDR2 is FVKESK. Trimming removed 3 bases from V and 2 bases from J, with 12 bases in between. The CDR3 protein is CASSHGAGYTDTQYF. The CDR3 region has the DNA TGTGCCAGCAGCCATGGCGCGGGTTACACAGATACGCAGTATTTT. The full variable domain, in which reference TRBV14 and TRBJ2-3 provide the parts outside the CDR3, is EAGVTQFPSHSVIEKGQTVTLRCDPISGHDNLYWYRRVMGKEIKFLLHFVKESKQDESGMPNNRFLAERTGGTYSTLKVQPAELEDSGVYFCASSHGAGYTDTQYFGPGTRLTVL.

V and J are TRBV7-6 and TRBJ2-7; 7 bases match TRBD1. The CDR3 has 20 residues. Losses at the gene ends were 4 bases for V and 9 bases for J; bases not matched to a gene: 30. Germline V lookup: CDR1 SGHVS, CDR2 FNYEAQ. The CDR3 loop reads CASSSTGERYKMGSFKRQYF. The CDR3 nucleotides are TGTGCCAGCAGCTCCACAGGGGAGAGGTACAAAATGGGCTCCTTCAAGCGGCAGTACTTC.

This clone came up once. The J gene is TRBJ1-5, the V gene TRBV4-1; TRBD1 matches 11 bases. The CDR3 sequence is 17 residues long. Trimming took 2 bases from V and 4 from J; bases not matched to a gene: 7. CDR1 is MGHRA, CDR2 YSYEKL, per germline. DNA for the CDR3: TGCGCCAGCAGCCAACTAAGGACAGGGGGCAGGAATCAGCCCCAGCATTTT. This sequence encodes CASSQLRTGGRNQPQHF.

The genes are TRBV19 and TRBJ2-1, with 9 bases matching TRBD2. Per germline, CDR1 LNHDA and CDR2 SQIVND (reference sequence). The CDR3 contains 14 residues. Trimming at V came to 4 bases and at J to 2 bases, leaving 0 bases not matched to a gene. Here the CDR3 reads CASSRLAAYNEQFF. The CDR3 nucleotides are TGTGCCAGTAGTAGACTAGCGGCCTACAATGAGCAGTTCTTC.

The CDR3 loop is CASSVTGKVGDTQYF. CDR3 DNA sequence: TGTGCCAGTAGTGTAACGGGAAAGGTTGGAGATACGCAGTATTTT. The rearrangement uses TRBV19 and TRBJ2-3; TRBD2 is a possible D gene (5 bases). From germline, CDR1 is LNHDA and CDR2 SQIVND (reference sequence). Deletions cut 5 bases from V and 5 bases from J, with 17 bases between. The CDR3 is 15 residues long.

The chain uses TRBV19 and TRBJ2-7, with 7 positions matching TRBD1. J lost 3 bases, V lost 9 bases, and 8 bases had no gene match. The CDR3 spans 13 residues. Germline-derived CDR1 and CDR2 are LNHDA and SQIVND (reference sequence). CDR3: CASGNRGDYEQYF. The CDR3 DNA follows: TGTGCCAGCGGGAACAGGGGTGACTACGAGCAGTACTTC.